The 12 T cell receptor beta chains in this list originate from one sample, sequenced in a study of T cell responses to AZD1222 COVID-19 vaccine. Generated by immunoSEQ multiplex PCR, the TCRdb table keeps only in-frame clones and is missing some. The data hold 100,000 to 150,000 clones, with 85% to 90% observed a single time. This material consisted of peripheral blood, taken on day 0 of MenACWY control vaccination. The receptors derive from an adult in good health.

The V gene is TRBV7-3, the J gene TRBJ1-1; TRBD1 agrees at 7 bases. Germline loops: CDR1 SGHTA, CDR2 FQGTGA. The CDR3 length is 13 residues. V gave up 5 bases and J gave up 1 base; unmatched junction bases: 1. In DNA, the CDR3 is TGTGCCAGCAGCCGACAGGGGAACACTGAAGCTTTCTTT. Amino acids: CASSRQGNTEAFF.

This clone has more than one count but fewer than ten. The chain couples TRBV9 to TRBJ2-1; maybe TRBD1 (6 bases). CDR3 length: 15 amino acids. The germline CDR1 and CDR2 sequences are SGDLS and YYNGEE. V gave up 0 bases and J gave up 7 bases, with 14 bases separating them. CDR3 in DNA: TGTGCCAGCAGCGTAGAGGGGGTTACCGGAAATGAGCAGTTCTTC. It specifies CASSVEGVTGNEQFF.

The J gene is TRBJ2-3, the V gene TRBV7-9; D remains unclear. CDR3 length: 13 amino acids. Deletions cut 1 base from V and 1 base from J, with 3 bases between. CDR1 is SEHNR and CDR2 is FQNEAQ in the germline V gene (reference sequence). CDR3 DNA: TGTGCCAGCAGCTTAGAAGGCACAGATACGCAGTATTTT. Its protein is CASSLEGTDTQYF.

The rearrangement joins TRBV25-1 to TRBJ1-1, with 9 bases aligning to TRBD1. Germline CDR1 reads MGHDK; CDR2 reads SYGVNS. Trimming cost V 6 bases and J 5 bases; bases outside gene matches: 10. This CDR3 region has 15 residues. CDR3 in DNA: TGTGCCAGCAGGCGCCCCGGGACAGGGAGTACTGAAGCTTTCTTT. Translated, it gives CASRRPGTGSTEAFF.

This clone appeared a few times. V and J are TRBV10-3 and TRBJ2-1, with a tentative D call TRBD2 (6 bases). The CDR3 runs 12 residues. V was clipped by 8 bases and J by 9 bases, with 14 bases between them. The germline gives CDR1 ENHRY, CDR2 SYGVKD. The CDR3 DNA is TGTGCCATCGGTAGCGGCCTAGGTGAGCAGTTCTTC. Amino acids: CAIGSGLGEQFF.

V gene TRBV5-1 combines with J gene TRBJ1-4; 8 bases agree with TRBD1. The CDR3 covers 18 residues. Germline trimming cut 3 bases from V and 3 bases from J; bases unmatched to any gene: 13. Looked up from germline, CDR1 is SGHRS and CDR2 is YFSETQ. DNA of the CDR3: TGCGCCAGCAGCTACTCCTCAGGGGGCCTTAAGCCTAATGAAAAACTGTTTTTT. Translated: CASSYSSGGLKPNEKLFF.

V and J are TRBV18 and TRBJ2-1; D gene unclear. The CDR3 runs 11 residues. Germline V gene data show CDR1 as KGHSH and CDR2 as LQKENI. V lost 4 bases to trimming and J lost 8 bases, with 6 bases between them. As DNA, the CDR3 is TGTGCCAGCTCACTGTCCGATGAGCAGTTCTTC. Translating gives CASSLSDEQFF.

This chain connects TRBV2 to TRBJ1-2, with a tentative D call TRBD1 (5 bases). This CDR3 has 15 amino acids. Germline lookup yields CDR1 SNHLY and CDR2 FYNNEI. V lost 2 bases and J lost 6, with 16 bases in between. The CDR3: CASSEIRQGGDGYTF. The CDR3 DNA is TGTGCCAGCAGTGAAATAAGGCAGGGCGGGGATGGCTACACCTTC.

This clone appeared a single time. Here the CDR3 reads CAISEVSGIDEQYF. CDR3 bases: TGTGCCATCAGTGAGGTCAGCGGAATTGACGAGCAGTACTTC. V usage is TRBV10-3 and J usage is TRBJ2-7, with a weak D call TRBD2 (5 bases). Germline V gene lookup returns CDR1 ENHRY and CDR2 SYGVKD. The CDR3 covers 14 residues. Trimming left V 2 bases short and J 5 bases short, with 13 bases between.

A single count supports this clone. V gene TRBV9 combines with J gene TRBJ2-7; 12 bases are shared with TRBD2. CDR1 is SGDLS, CDR2 YYNGEE, per germline. Germline trimming cut 4 bases from V and 6 bases from J; bases unmatched to any gene: 8. This CDR3 has 15 amino acids. The CDR3 DNA reads as TGTGCCAGCAGCCCACTAGCGGGAGGCTTAGGCGAGCAGTACTTC. Translation gives CASSPLAGGLGEQYF. Full variable domain (rest looked up from reference TRBV9 and TRBJ2-7): DSGVTQTPKHLITATGQRVTLRCSPRSGDLSVYWYQQSLDQGLQFLIQYYNGEERAKGNILERFSAQQFPDLHSELNLSSLELGDSALYFCASSPLAGGLGEQYFGPGTRLTVT.

This sequence joins TRBV3-1 (or the pseudogene TRBV3-2) and TRBJ2-2; a possible D gene is TRBD1 (7 bases). V was trimmed by 4 bases and J by 7 bases, leaving 13 bases between them. The germline CDR1 and CDR2 sequences are LGHDT and YNNKEL (reference sequence). The CDR3 is 14 residues long. The CDR3 sequence is CASSRDSGLGELFF. CDR3 nucleotide sequence: TGTGCCAGCAGCCGGGACAGCGGGCTCGGGGAGCTGTTTTTT.

The chain uses TRBV7-7 and TRBJ2-2; TRBD1 matches at 7 bases. This CDR3 contains 14 residues. From germline, CDR1 is SSHAT and CDR2 FNYEAQ (reference sequence). J lost 3 bases, V lost 5 bases, and 3 bases had no gene match. The CDR3 spells CASSPQGYTGELFF. Written as DNA, the CDR3 is TGTGCCAGCAGCCCACAGGGGTACACCGGGGAGCTGTTTTTT.